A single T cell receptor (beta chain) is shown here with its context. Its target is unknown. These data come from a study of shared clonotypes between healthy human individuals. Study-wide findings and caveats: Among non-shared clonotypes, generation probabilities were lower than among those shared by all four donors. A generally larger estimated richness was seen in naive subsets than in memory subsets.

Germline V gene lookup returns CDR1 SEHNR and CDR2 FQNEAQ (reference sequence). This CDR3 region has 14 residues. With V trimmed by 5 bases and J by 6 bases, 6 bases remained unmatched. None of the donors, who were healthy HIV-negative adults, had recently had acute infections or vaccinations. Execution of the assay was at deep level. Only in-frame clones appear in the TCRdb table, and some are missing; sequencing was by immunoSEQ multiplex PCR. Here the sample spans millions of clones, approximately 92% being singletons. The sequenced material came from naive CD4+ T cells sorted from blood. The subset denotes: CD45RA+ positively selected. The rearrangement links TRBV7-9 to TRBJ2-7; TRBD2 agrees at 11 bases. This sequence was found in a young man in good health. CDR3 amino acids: CASSLNLAGGEQYF. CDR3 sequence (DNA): TGTGCCAGCAGCCTCAACCTAGCGGGAGGCGAGCAGTACTTC.